The entry below describes one T cell receptor beta chain. Its antigen remains unidentified. This sample was taken from a study of cytomegalovirus exposure and HLA in healthy donors. Study-level background: Falling in the Caucasian-associated ancestry cluster were about 80% of under 450 genotyped donors.

13 Jbeta primers and 60 Vbeta primers were used for the PCR. Data came from immunoSEQ multiplex PCR; TCRdb stores just in-frame clones and leaves some out. The sample holds more than 85,000 clones, about 74% seen once. Study-level points and caveats: Excluded: some indistinguishable V segments such as TRBV6-2 and TRBV6-3.

Germline V gene lookup returns CDR1 MDHEN and CDR2 SYDVKM. Germline trimming cut 5 bases from V and 2 bases from J; bases unmatched to any gene: 9. The CDR3 consists of 16 residues. The sample was PBMCs. The chain couples TRBV28 to TRBJ1-1; 9 nucleotides match TRBD1. The clonotype comes from a female donor in good health and CMV-seronegative. This CDR3 is CASSQTGQGINTEAFF. The CDR3 bases are TGTGCCAGCAGTCAGACAGGACAGGGGATCAACACTGAAGCTTTCTTT.